One sample yielded the 5 T cell receptor beta chains listed below, sequenced in a study of blood T cells in healthy people across ages. A second PCR of roughly 7 to 11 cycles used a sample-barcoded 5' primer and a J-beta primer mix. TCRdb reprocessed the 5' RACE reads with MiXCR, giving one entry per CDR3 protein. The sample carries about 1.1 million distinct CDR3 sequences, around two fifths recorded once. The sample comprised blood. Receptors originate from a man aged 18 to 30 in good health.

This clonotype is a singleton in its sample. Relative to the germline gene, one junction end is altered; a read error may explain this. CDR3 protein: CASSPHPYGTFAETQYF. CDR3 DNA sequence: TGTGCCAGCAGCCCTCACCCATACGGGACGTTCGCAGAGACGCAGTATTTT. The chain couples TRBV28 to TRBJ2-3, with D perhaps being TRBD1 or TRBD2 (5 bases each). The CDR3 is 17 residues long. Looked up from germline, CDR1 is MDHEN and CDR2 is SYDVKM.

A few counts support this clonotype. The chain links TRBV15 to TRBJ1-2; 7 bases agree with TRBD1. Germline V gene sequence: CDR1 LNHNV, CDR2 YYDKDF (reference sequence). The junction had 7 bases not matched to a gene; V was cut back by 0 bases and J by 12 bases. The CDR3 is 13 residues long. The CDR3 sequence is CATSRDQQGIHTF. The CDR3 region has the DNA TGTGCCACCAGCAGAGATCAACAGGGGATACACACCTTC. Drawing the rest from reference TRBV15 and TRBJ1-2, the complete variable domain is DAMVIQNPRYQVTQFGKPVTLSCSQTLNHNVMYWYQQKSSQAPKLLFHYYDKDFNNEADTPDNFQSRRPNTSFCFLDIRSPGLGDTAMYLCATSRDQQGIHTFGSGTRLTVV.

This chain joins TRBV13 and TRBJ2-7; D possibly corresponds to TRBD1 (6 bases). V gave up 2 bases and J gave up 5 bases, with 13 bases separating them. The length of the CDR3 is 14 residues. Germline CDR1 and CDR2: PRHDT and FYEKMQ (reference sequence). The CDR3 DNA reads as TGTGCCAGCAGCTTAAACAGGGTGGGCGACGAGCAGTACTTC. Translated: CASSLNRVGDEQYF.

A few counts support this clonotype. The chain carries TRBV9 and TRBJ2-7, with D perhaps matching TRBD1 or TRBD2 (6 bases each). Deletions cut 3 bases from V and 2 bases from J, with 12 bases between. The CDR3 totals 14 residues. Germline V gene lookup returns CDR1 SGDLS and CDR2 YYNGEE. Here the CDR3 DNA reads TGTGCCAGCAGCGAGGGGGGTATGACCTACGAGCAGTACTTC. Its protein is CASSEGGMTYEQYF.

In this sample, this clonotype turned up a few times. As DNA, the CDR3 is TGCAGCGTGGGGGTGGACACTGAAGCTTTCTTT. Residues: CSVGVDTEAFF. The chain has TRBV29-1 and TRBJ1-1; D is perhaps TRBD1 (5 bases). V gave up 6 bases and J gave up 3 bases, with 8 bases separating them. The CDR3 length is 11 residues. Germline V lookup: CDR1 SQVTM, CDR2 ANQGSEA.